These 23 T cell receptor beta chains originate from one sample sequenced in a study of T cell clonality in common variable immunodeficiency. TCRdb's table, derived via immunoSEQ multiplex PCR, lists solely in-frame clones and lacks some. This sample has 20,000 to 25,000 clones, each found more than once. For these receptors, no antigen is known. Overall study results and limits: In common variable immunodeficiency, TCR beta chains reportedly carried fewer deletions and N-nucleotide insertions.

Input material: peripheral blood mononuclear cells. Every receptor here comes from a human donor with common variable immunodeficiency.

This clone was counted many times. From the germline J gene comes the end of the CDR3, since the read stops 3 residues before it. The chain employs TRBV19 and TRBJ2-3; maybe TRBD1 (6 bases). The germline CDR1 and CDR2 sequences are LNHDA and SQIVND (reference sequence). V lost 4 bases and J 7 bases, leaving 12 bases between the germline ends. The CDR3 is 13 amino acids. The CDR3 bases that were read are TGTGCCAGTAGTAATACAGGGCAAAATACG. This codes for CASSNTGQNT. The entire CDR3 sequence reads CASSNTGQNTQYF.

This clone was counted at least ten times. The junction differs from germline at one of its ends, possibly a read error. From the germline J gene comes the end of the CDR3, since the read stops 3 residues before it. This chain uses TRBV4-2 with TRBJ2-3; D is ambiguous. Germline CDR1 is LGHNA and CDR2 is YNFKEQ. This CDR3 is 13 amino acids long. The CDR3 loop reads CASSQERLYTQYF. The covered CDR3 bases are TGCGCCAGCAGCCAAGAGAGGTTATATACG.

This clone has a count of ten or more. The CDR3 goes on 3 residues after the read ends, and that part is filled in from the germline J gene. V gene TRBV11-2 combines with J gene TRBJ2-7; TRBD1 agrees at 9 bases. J lost 3 bases, V lost 0 bases, and 3 bases had no gene match. The V gene's germline CDR1 is SGHAT and CDR2 FQNNGV. The CDR3 contains 15 residues. The CDR3 sequence: CASSLEGQGLYEQYF. The sequenced CDR3 bases are TGTGCCAGCAGCTTAGAGGGACAGGGCCTCTACGAG.

This clone was detected ten times or more. With the read ending 3 residues before the CDR3 end, the germline J gene is used to fill in that end. The rearrangement links TRBV19 to TRBJ2-7; TRBD2 matches at 7 bases. From germline, CDR1 is LNHDA and CDR2 SQIVND (reference sequence). There are 16 residues in the CDR3. V gave up 5 bases and J gave up 4 bases; unmatched junction bases: 14. CDR3 sequence reads: CASSHTPGLGGYEQYF. CDR3 bases read: TGTGCCAGTAGTCACACACCCGGCCTCGGGGGGTACGAG.

This clone was detected ten times or more. Sequencing ends 3 residues short of the CDR3 end; the germline J gene provides the rest. The chain couples TRBV19 to TRBJ1-5; D is unresolved. Per germline, CDR1 LNHDA and CDR2 SQIVND (reference sequence). The V gene lost 0 bases and the J gene lost 0 bases, with 9 bases spanning the gap. CDR3 size: 16 residues. The CDR3 is CASSIEYSYSNQPQHF. The DNA read from the CDR3 is TGTGCCAGTAGTATAGAATACAGCTATAGCAATCAGCCC.

This clone was seen at least ten times. The CDR3 reads CASSLGGRSSGQPQHF. The sequenced part of the CDR3 DNA is TGTGCCAGCTCACTAGGGGGCCGAAGTTCGGGTCAGCCC. The genes are TRBV18 and TRBJ1-5, with 7 bases lining up with TRBD1. The read halts 3 residues ahead of the CDR3 end, with the missing end drawn from the germline J gene. The length of the CDR3 is 16 residues. The V segment lost 4 bases and the J segment 6 bases; nucleotides outside the gene matches: 12. Germline loops: CDR1 KGHSH, CDR2 LQKENI.

This clone showed up many times. The read gets to within 3 residues of the CDR3 end, and the germline J gene fills in the rest. The J gene is TRBJ2-6, the V gene TRBV6-1; D unclear. Germline V gene sequence: CDR1 MNHNS, CDR2 SASEGT. V lost 4 bases, J lost 0 bases, and 7 bases lay in between. This CDR3 is 15 amino acids long. This CDR3 reads CASSGLDSGANVLTF. The DNA read from the CDR3 is TGTGCCAGCAGTGGGCTAGACTCTGGGGCCAACGTC.

This clone is medium-sized by share. The read ends 3 residues early relative to the CDR3; the germline J gene fills the gap. This chain uses TRBV29-1 with TRBJ2-2; tentatively, D is TRBD1 (5 bases). The CDR3 contains 13 residues. CDR1 is SQVTM and CDR2 is ANQGSEA in the germline V gene. V lost 3 bases and J lost 2, with 7 bases in between. The sequenced CDR3 bases are TGCAGCGTTGACCAGGGAAACACCGGGGAG. Protein product: CSVDQGNTGE. The entire CDR3 protein is CSVDQGNTGELFF.

This clone was found many times. The read terminates 3 residues ahead of where the CDR3 ends, so the germline J gene completes it. The chain is built from TRBV14 and TRBJ2-7; TRBD1 is a possible D gene (5 bases). Germline V gene sequence: CDR1 SGHDN, CDR2 FVKESK. This CDR3 spans 15 amino acids. V gave up 0 bases and J gave up 5 bases, with 14 bases separating them. The CDR3 DNA, read in part, is TGTGCCAGCAGCCAAGATCAGGGTGTGGGTGACGAG. Encoded protein: CASSQDQGVGDE. The whole CDR3 protein reads CASSQDQGVGDEQYF.

This clone was detected a few times. With a much larger clone just one base away, this may be a read error. The sequenced fragment ends 3 residues before the CDR3 boundary, so the rest is inferred from the germline J gene. The chain is built from TRBV7-3 and TRBJ2-7; possible D gene TRBD1, 6 bases. This CDR3 contains 12 residues. Germline loops: CDR1 SGHTA, CDR2 FQGTGA. The chain's CDR3 is CSSSYRGGEQYF. CDR3 DNA, as far as it was read: TGTTCCAGCAGCTATCGAGGGGGCGAG.

This clone was seen many times. The read ends 3 residues early relative to the CDR3; the germline J gene fills the gap. This sequence joins TRBV7-9 and TRBJ2-3; a possible D gene is TRBD2 (7 bases). Per the germline V gene, CDR1 is SEHNR and CDR2 is FQNEAQ (reference sequence). Between the trimmed V and J ends, which lost 4 bases and 5 bases, there was a span of 16 bases. This CDR3 is 15 amino acids long. CDR3 loop: CASSSPLGGGDTQYF. Partial CDR3 DNA: TGTGCCAGCAGCTCCCCCTTAGGGGGGGGAGATACG.

This clone occurred many times. The junction departs from germline at one end; a sequencing error may be responsible. The read finishes 3 residues shy of the CDR3 end, and the germline J gene is used to complete it. Other DNA sequences in this specimen translate into the identical CDR3. The chain combines TRBV7-9 with TRBJ1-2; 9 bases are shared with TRBD1. CDR1 is SEHNR, CDR2 FQNEAQ, per germline (reference sequence). The CDR3 is 14 amino acids. The CDR3 protein is CASSISGDRDGYTF. The CDR3 DNA, read in part, is TGTGCCAGCAGCATTAGTGGGGACAGGGATGGT. The full variable domain, with the rest looked up from reference TRBV7-9 and TRBJ1-2, is DTGVSQNPRHKITKRGQNVTFRCDPISEHNRLYWYRQTLGQGPEFLTYFQNEAQLEKSRLLSDRFSAERPKGSFSTLEIQRTEQGDSAMYLCASSISGDRDGYTFGSGTRLTVV.

This clone was counted at least ten times. The read stops 3 residues short of the end of the CDR3; the missing end is completed from the germline J gene. V gene TRBV11-2 combines with J gene TRBJ1-1, with 7 bases identical to TRBD1. The CDR3 totals 12 residues. Germline V gene data show CDR1 as SGHAT and CDR2 as FQNNGV. The CDR3 spells CASSLPSGGAFF. CDR3 bases read: TGTGCCAGCAGCTTGCCCTCAGGGGGG.

This clone was seen many times. The CDR3 loop reads CSVGWASTDTQYF. Incomplete CDR3 DNA: TGCAGCGTTGGGTGGGCCAGCACAGATACG. The rearrangement links TRBV29-1 to TRBJ2-3; D not certain. The CDR3 is cut off 3 residues early in the read; its end comes from the germline J gene. Trimming pared 4 bases from V and 0 bases from J, leaving 8 bases between. The V gene's germline CDR1 is SQVTM and CDR2 ANQGSEA. The CDR3 extends over 13 amino acids.

This clone came up many times. The read ends 3 residues shy of where the CDR3 ends; the end is completed using the germline J gene. The rearrangement links TRBV12-3 or TRBV12-4 to TRBJ1-2, with 7 bases fitting TRBD1. V was clipped by 4 bases and J by 7 bases; unmatched bases: 6. CDR3 length: 13 amino acids. CDR3 bases read: TGTGCCAGCAGTTCGGGACAGTCACGTGGC. It is translated as CASSSGQSRG. The whole CDR3 protein is CASSSGQSRGYTF.

This clone was seen many times. The junction does not match germline at one end; this may be a read error. The CDR3 end is not reached by the read, which stops 3 residues before it; the germline J gene fills it in. V gene TRBV7-7 combines with J gene TRBJ2-1, with TRBD1 matching over 8 bases. The CDR3 runs 13 residues. Germline V gene sequence: CDR1 SSHAT, CDR2 FNYEAQ (reference sequence). CDR3 bases read: TGTGCTAGCAGCCTGGACAGGGCGGATGAG. It encodes CASSLDRADE. The full CDR3 protein reads CASSLDRADEQFF.

This clone has at least ten counts. Coverage ceases 3 residues before the CDR3 finishes, and the germline J gene fills in the end. V is TRBV5-1 and J is TRBJ2-1; the match to TRBD2 covers 9 bases. The CDR3 contains 18 residues. Germline V gene lookup returns CDR1 SGHRS and CDR2 YFSETQ. V dropped 4 bases and J dropped 6; count of bases not matched to a gene: 17. CDR3 residues: CASSVLAGGAGGRNEQFF. CDR3 DNA, as far as it was read: TGCGCCAGCAGCGTCCTGGCCGGAGGTGCGGGGGGGCGCAATGAG.

This clone has at least ten counts. The CDR3 spells CASSVTGGINQPQHF. Incomplete CDR3 DNA: TGTGCCAGTAGTGTGACAGGGGGCATCAATCAGCCC. The chain couples TRBV19 to TRBJ1-5, with TRBD1 matching 10 bases. The CDR3 is cut off 3 residues early in the read; its end comes from the germline J gene. This CDR3 is built from 15 residues. Trimming removed 5 bases from V and 3 bases from J; junction bases left unmatched: 4. In germline, CDR1 is LNHDA, CDR2 SQIVND (reference sequence).

This clone was counted many times. The read finishes 3 residues shy of the CDR3 end, and the germline J gene is used to complete it. J is TRBJ2-7 and V is TRBV6-2 or TRBV6-3; 8 bases are shared with TRBD2. CDR1 and CDR2 (germline): MNHEY, SVGEGT. CDR3 length equals 14 residues. Trimming at V came to 6 bases and at J to 2 bases, leaving 6 bases not matched to a gene. CDR3 protein: CASRRAGATYEQYF. The sequenced CDR3 bases are TGTGCCAGCAGAAGAGCGGGGGCCACCTACGAG.

This clone came up many times. The CDR3 bases that were read are TGTGCCAGCAGCCCAGGACAGGGGGCAACCTACGAG. It translates to CASSPGQGATYE. The full CDR3 sequence reads CASSPGQGATYEQYF. The rearrangement links TRBV3-1 (or the pseudogene TRBV3-2) to TRBJ2-7, with 11 bases fitting TRBD1. The missing CDR3 end, 3 residues past where the read stops, is filled in from the germline J gene. CDR3 length: 15 residues. Germline V gene lookup returns CDR1 LGHDT and CDR2 YNNKEL (reference sequence). The trim removed 4 bases at V and 2 bases at J, leaving 4 bases unmatched.

Many counts were recorded for this clone. The CDR3 extends 3 residues past the end of the read, so its final part is completed from the germline J gene. This chain joins TRBV6-2 or TRBV6-3 and TRBJ2-3; D gene ambiguous. This CDR3 spans 12 amino acids. The V gene lost 1 base and the J gene lost 6 bases, with 5 bases spanning the gap. Germline V CDR1 and CDR2: MNHEY, SVGEGT. The part of the CDR3 DNA that was read is TGTGCCAGCAGTTACTTCAGGGATACG. Translation gives CASSYFRDT. In full, the CDR3 is CASSYFRDTQYF.

This clone was observed many times. The DNA ends 3 residues before the CDR3 does, and the rest of the CDR3 is filled in from the germline J gene. The J gene is TRBJ2-2, the V gene TRBV18, with a weak D call TRBD2 (5 bases). V lost 3 bases and J lost 8, with 16 bases in between. This CDR3 contains 15 residues. Germline CDR1 KGHSH, CDR2 LQKENI. The CDR3 sequence: CASSPDSSGKGELFF. The sequenced part of the CDR3 DNA is TGTGCCAGCTCACCCGATTCCTCGGGGAAAGGGGAG.

In the case of this clone: With the read ending 3 residues before the CDR3 end, the germline J gene is used to fill in that end. The V call is TRBV5-1, the J call TRBJ1-1, with D maybe TRBD1 (5 bases). CDR3 size: 13 residues. Trimming stripped 7 bases from V and 0 bases from J, with 10 bases between. Germline V gene lookup returns CDR1 SGHRS and CDR2 YFSETQ. CDR3 residues: CASGATVNTEAFF. The covered CDR3 bases are TGCGCCAGCGGGGCTACGGTGAACACTGAA.